What follows are 24 T cell receptor beta chains derived from one specimen sequenced in a study of CD4 T cells in relation to SARS-CoV-2 and coronaviruses. The protocol was immunoSEQ multiplex PCR, while the TCRdb copy is restricted to in-frame clones and leaves out a portion. The table has more than 20,000 clones, 75% seen once. Unexposed donor CD4+ T cells date from about 2011-2018, before the COVID-19 pandemic. CD4+ T cells were isolated from the cells after around 9 days of culture. For these receptors, no antigen is known. The specimen sequenced was CD4+ T cells from PBMCs, cultured in vitro. Receptors were obtained from a human donor in good health.

CDR3 loop: CSVEDRGKTYEQYF. CDR3 nucleotides: TGCAGCGTTGAAGACAGGGGGAAAACCTACGAGCAGTACTTC. The rearrangement joins TRBV29-1 to TRBJ2-7; TRBD1 agrees at 7 bases. The junction had 4 bases not matched to a gene; V was cut back by 0 bases and J by 2 bases. The germline gives CDR1 SQVTM, CDR2 ANQGSEA. The CDR3 is 14 amino acids.

V is TRBV29-1 and J is TRBJ1-2; D might be TRBD1 (5 bases). The CDR3 is 13 amino acids. Deletions cut 6 bases from V and 0 bases from J, with 11 bases between. Germline V gene sequence: CDR1 SQVTM, CDR2 ANQGSEA. Written as DNA, the CDR3 is TGCAGCGTGGAAAGGGACGCTAACTATGGCTACACCTTC. Its translation: CSVERDANYGYTF.

This clone has a handful of counts. The chain links TRBV6-5 to TRBJ2-1; D remains unclear. V lost 8 bases, J lost 4 bases, and 12 bases lay in between. This CDR3 is 13 amino acids long. The germline gives CDR1 MNHEY, CDR2 SVGAGI. DNA of the CDR3: TGTGCCAGCGGAAGGGAAGGGTACAATGAGCAGTTCTTC. This translates into CASGREGYNEQFF.

This clone has a single count. The V gene is TRBV7-2, the J gene TRBJ1-1, with 7 nucleotides matching TRBD1. The CDR3 runs to 13 residues. The trim removed 6 bases at V and 4 bases at J, leaving 5 bases unmatched. CDR1 is SGHTA, CDR2 FQGNSA, per germline. CDR3 bases: TGTGCCAGCAGTCGGGGACAGCTCACTGAAGCTTTCTTT. Translated: CASSRGQLTEAFF.

The chain combines TRBV12-5 with TRBJ2-1; TRBD2 matches at 8 bases. The CDR3 spans 15 residues. After removal of 3 bases from V and 4 bases from J, the junction contained 5 bases not matched to a gene. The germline gives CDR1 LGHNT, CDR2 FRNRAP. The CDR3 DNA reads TGTGCTAGTGGTTTAGTACTAGCGGATTACAATGAGCAGTTCTTC. Its protein product is CASGLVLADYNEQFF. Full variable domain (outside the CDR3, taken from reference TRBV12-5 and TRBJ2-1): DARVTQTPRHKVTEMGQEVTMRCQPILGHNTVFWYRQTMMQGLELLAYFRNRAPLDDSGMPKDRFSAEMPDATLATLKIQPSEPRDSAVYFCASGLVLADYNEQFFGPGTRLTVL.

The chain couples TRBV4-1 to TRBJ2-3; no firm D call. CDR1 is MGHRA, CDR2 YSYEKL, per germline. The CDR3 runs to 14 residues. The V gene lost 2 bases and the J gene lost 2 bases, with 8 bases spanning the gap. The CDR3 reads CASSQSSDTDTQYF. The CDR3 DNA is TGCGCCAGCAGCCAATCATCCGACACAGATACGCAGTATTTT.

V is TRBV6-6 and J is TRBJ2-3; D not certain. The length of the CDR3 is 13 residues. V was pared by 1 base and J by 6 bases, with 8 bases between. Germline CDR1 MNHNY, CDR2 SVGAGI (reference sequence). CDR3 sequence (DNA): TGTGCCAGCAGTTACTTTAGACGTGATACGCAGTATTTT. It specifies CASSYFRRDTQYF.

This clone appeared once. The V and J genes are TRBV5-8 and TRBJ2-7; TRBD1 aligns across 10 bases. Unmatched junction bases numbered 3, after V lost 0 bases and J lost 0 bases. Per germline, CDR1 SGHTS and CDR2 YDEGEE. The CDR3 has 16 amino acids. CDR3 sequence reads: CASSLGQGASSYEQYF. CDR3 nucleotide sequence: TGTGCCAGCAGCTTGGGACAGGGGGCCTCCTCCTACGAGCAGTACTTC. The whole variable domain, filled in from reference TRBV5-8 and TRBJ2-7, reads EAGVTQSPTHLIKTRGQQATLRCSPISGHTSVYWYQQALGLGLQFLLWYDEGEERNRGNFPPRFSGRQFPNYSSELNVNALELEDSALYLCASSLGQGASSYEQYFGPGTRLTVT.

The chain joins TRBV19 to TRBJ2-7; perhaps D is TRBD1 or TRBD2 (5 bases each). The V gene's germline CDR1 is LNHDA and CDR2 SQIVND (reference sequence). The CDR3 is 13 residues long. Trimming pared 4 bases from V and 6 bases from J, leaving 13 bases between. As DNA, the CDR3 is TGTGCCAGTAGTAGGGACCTGTCAGGCGAGCAGTACTTC. Its protein is CASSRDLSGEQYF. The full variable domain, rest sourced from reference TRBV19 and TRBJ2-7, is DGGITQSPKYLFRKEGQNVTLSCEQNLNHDAMYWYRQDPGQGLRLIYYSQIVNDFQKGDIAEGYSVSREKKESFPLTVTSAQKNPTAFYLCASSRDLSGEQYFGPGTRLTVT.

This clone was recorded once. This chain connects TRBV7-2 to TRBJ1-6; 11 nucleotides agree with TRBD1. Per germline, CDR1 SGHTA and CDR2 FQGNSA. V lost 5 bases to trimming and J lost 10 bases; unmatched junction nucleotides: 10. This CDR3 comprises 16 residues. As DNA, the CDR3 is TGTGCCAGCAGCCTCTCCGGGACAGGGGGGGAATCACCCCTCCACTTT. Translated: CASSLSGTGGESPLHF.

The V and J genes are TRBV6-2 or TRBV6-3 and TRBJ2-1, with 9 bases aligning to TRBD2. This CDR3 has 15 amino acids. The germline V gene encodes CDR1 MNHEY and CDR2 SVGEGT. V lost 4 bases, J lost 2 bases, and 3 bases stayed unmatched. Here the CDR3 reads CASSLSSGTYNEQFF. The CDR3, as DNA: TGTGCCAGCAGTTTGTCTAGCGGGACCTACAATGAGCAGTTCTTC.

The rearrangement uses TRBV5-4 and TRBJ2-1; D might be TRBD2 (5 bases). V lost 4 bases, J lost 9 bases, and 11 bases lay in between. The CDR3 is 12 residues long. Germline assignment: CDR1 SGHNT and CDR2 YYREEE (reference sequence). The CDR3, as DNA: TGTGCCAGCAGCCCCTCCACTAGTGAGCAGTTCTTC. It yields the protein CASSPSTSEQFF.

The chain recombines TRBV20-1 with TRBJ2-3; D gene uncertain. Trimming stripped 3 bases from V and 11 bases from J, with 12 bases between. Per germline, CDR1 DFQATT and CDR2 SNEGSKA (reference sequence). This CDR3 has 11 residues. The CDR3 loop is CSASFSWEQYF. In DNA form, the CDR3 reads TGCAGTGCTAGCTTTAGTTGGGAGCAGTATTTT.

To note about this clone: One junction end does not reproduce the germline sequence, and a read error may be involved. The J gene is TRBJ2-3, the V gene TRBV9, with a tentative D call TRBD2 (5 bases). The germline CDR1 and CDR2 sequences are SGDLS and YYNGEE. The length of the CDR3 is 14 residues. The CDR3 bases are TGTGCCAGCAGCGTAGGGGCTAGCAGAGATACGCAGTATTTT. Protein product: CASSVGASRDTQYF.

The V gene is TRBV12-2, the J gene TRBJ1-2. TRBV12-2 is a recognized pseudogene. The CDR3 has 14 amino acids. Here the CDR3 DNA reads TGTGCAAGTCGCCGGGCAGCGGTAATCTATGGCTACACCTTC. It encodes CASRRAAVIYGYTF.

In nucleotides, the CDR3 is TGTGCTAGTGGTTTGGTACGGAGACAGGGTTCCAGTGGAAACACCATATATTTT. Translation: CASGLVRRQGSSGNTIYF. The rearrangement uses TRBV12-5 and TRBJ1-3, with 7 bases identical to TRBD1. Germline trimming cut 0 bases from V and 3 bases from J; bases unmatched to any gene: 11. The CDR3 covers 18 residues. Per the germline V gene, CDR1 is LGHNT and CDR2 is FRNRAP.

Only a few counts were recorded for this clone. The germline gene is not matched at one end of the junction; a read error may be the cause. The genes are TRBV18 and TRBJ1-6; possibly TRBD1 for D (5 bases). This CDR3 is built from 15 residues. Per germline, CDR1 KGHSH and CDR2 LQKENI. CDR3 amino acids: CASTPGDFQISTLHF. CDR3 bases: TGTGCCAGCACACCCGGGGACTTTCAGATAAGCACCCTCCACTTT.

The chain's CDR3 is CASSRLTANTEAFF. CDR3 in DNA: TGTGCCAGCAGCCGCTTGACAGCGAACACTGAAGCTTTCTTT. The chain has TRBV6-5 and TRBJ1-1, with D possibly TRBD1 on 5 matching bases. Germline CDR1 and CDR2: MNHEY and SVGAGI. The V end was cut by 6 bases, the J end by 1 base, with 12 bases between. The CDR3 is 14 residues long.

This chain links TRBV5-1 with TRBJ2-1; 8 bases agree with TRBD2. CDR1 is SGHRS and CDR2 is YFSETQ in the germline V gene. This CDR3 has 16 amino acids. The junction had 6 bases not matched to a gene; V was cut back by 2 bases and J by 2 bases. The CDR3 sequence is CASSFSSGGPYNEQFF. The CDR3 bases are TGCGCCAGCAGCTTTTCCAGCGGGGGCCCCTACAATGAGCAGTTCTTC.

The genes are TRBV19 and TRBJ2-2, with 7 bases fitting TRBD2. V shed 3 bases, J shed 4 bases, and the junction held 2 bases outside the gene matches. Per the germline V gene, CDR1 is LNHDA and CDR2 is SQIVND (reference sequence). The CDR3 sequence is 14 residues long. This chain's CDR3 is CASSMRGSTGELFF. CDR3 sequence (DNA): TGTGCCAGTAGTATGCGGGGGAGCACCGGGGAGCTGTTTTTT.

A single count supports this clone. The V call is TRBV7-2, the J call TRBJ1-1; possible D gene TRBD1, 6 bases. This CDR3 is 15 amino acids long. Germline CDR1 and CDR2: SGHTA and FQGNSA. V was pared by 5 bases and J by 8 bases, with 21 bases between. The CDR3 sequence: CASSPHGGAFAEAFF. The DNA for the CDR3 is TGTGCCAGCAGCCCCCACGGGGGCGCTTTTGCCGAAGCTTTCTTT.

The rearrangement links TRBV6-6 to TRBJ1-4; D is undetermined. Per the germline V gene, CDR1 is MNHNY and CDR2 is SVGAGI (reference sequence). The CDR3 loop spans 12 amino acids. The V end lost 0 bases, the J end lost 8 bases, and 4 bases lay between the germline ends. The CDR3 DNA sequence: TGTGCCAGCAGTTACTCCGCGGAAAAACTGTTTTTT. It is translated as CASSYSAEKLFF.

This CDR3 is CASSPDTDTQYF. The CDR3, as DNA: TGTGCCAGCTCACCAGACACAGATACGCAGTATTTT. This chain links TRBV18 with TRBJ2-3, with unresolved D. Germline loops: CDR1 KGHSH, CDR2 LQKENI. The CDR3 has 12 residues. Trimming took off 2 bases at V and 2 bases at J, with 2 bases between the two ends.

J is TRBJ2-7 and V is TRBV7-2; 11 bases are a match to TRBD2. This CDR3 has 15 residues. Looked up from germline, CDR1 is SGHTA and CDR2 is FQGNSA. J gave up 0 bases and V 5 bases, and 3 bases lay outside the gene matches. The CDR3 coding sequence is TGTGCCAGCAGCCCTAGCGGGGGGCCCTCCTACGAGCAGTACTTC. Protein: CASSPSGGPSYEQYF.